The 2 T cell receptor beta chains below all came from one sample that was sequenced in a study of blood T cell repertoires in COVID-19. Clones were read by immunoSEQ multiplex PCR, and TCRdb kept only the in-frame ones, dropping some. The repertoire holds a few hundred thousand clones, with 84% as singletons. The sample comprised PBMCs or T cells enriched from blood (not recorded which). The receptors come from a middle-aged woman who had recovered from COVID-19.

The chain has TRBV29-1 and TRBJ1-1, with D perhaps TRBD1 (6 bases). Looked up from germline, CDR1 is SQVTM and CDR2 is ANQGSEA. The CDR3 length is 15 residues. V was shortened by 4 bases and J by 0 bases, with 15 bases between the two germline ends. DNA of the CDR3: TGCAGCGTTGTGGGGGCGAGGAACATGAACACTGAAGCTTTCTTT. This codes for CSVVGARNMNTEAFF.

V usage is TRBV28 and J usage is TRBJ2-7; perhaps TRBD2 as D (7 bases). Germline loops: CDR1 MDHEN, CDR2 SYDVKM. Trimming took 2 bases from V and 5 from J, leaving 16 bases between them. The CDR3 sequence is 15 residues long. In DNA, the CDR3 is TGTGCCAGCAGTTTAGGGGTCCGGGGGGCGAACGAGCAGTACTTC. Translated, it gives CASSLGVRGANEQYF.